The source of this T cell receptor beta chain is a study of shared clonotypes between healthy human individuals. The V gene's germline CDR1 is SGHTA and CDR2 FQGNSA. Trimming took off 4 bases at V and 4 bases at J, with 16 bases between the two ends. The length of the CDR3 is 15 residues. The data were produced by immunoSEQ multiplex PCR, yet TCRdb's version contains in-frame clones alone and is incomplete. The sample contains around 2,000,000 clones, about 95% of which appear only once. Selected positively for CCR7 and CD45RO-negative, naive CD8 cells excluded terminally differentiated effector memory CD45RA+ cells. Free of recent acute infections or vaccinations, the donors were healthy HIV-negative adults.

The chain couples TRBV7-2 to TRBJ2-5; perhaps TRBD2 as D (6 bases). This receptor was taken from a man between 18 and 35 years old in good health. The sequenced sample was naive CD8+ T cells sorted from blood. The CDR3 spells CASSSTGTSGETQYF. In DNA form, the CDR3 reads TGTGCCAGCAGCTCTACCGGGACTTCGGGAGAGACCCAGTACTTC.